This T cell receptor beta chain emerged from a study of CD8+ T cells in alopecia areata listed by TCRdb under 2018. With respect to the entire study: Treated patients were enrolled in an open-label pilot trial of oral tofacitinib, 5 to 10 mg twice daily, for moderate-to-severe alopecia areata. Patients received tofacitinib for 6 to 18 months and were then followed off drug for 6 months to check for delayed response and recurrence. For the treated patients, the SALT score, which quantifies what percentage of scalp surface area is affected, served as the measure of disease severity. In both human patients and the C3H/HeJ mouse model, the study applied high-throughput TCRbeta sequencing to look at T cell clonal expansion in alopecia areata. Human TCRbeta sequencing covered scalp tissue and sorted CD4+ and CD8+ peripheral blood T cells from patchy and totalis/universalis alopecia areata patients and healthy controls. Patients on tofacitinib were biopsied at baseline and after 4 and 24 weeks of treatment, and several of the patients also had a later scalp biopsy. Scalp clonality was compared among normal scalp (n=4), patchy alopecia areata scalp (n=8), and alopecia totalis/universalis scalp (n=8). RNA was extracted with the PAXgene miRNA kit for fixed scalp, the miRNeasy kit for PBMCs, and the RNeasy kit for mouse skin. immunoSEQ multiplex PCR using 35 Vbeta forward primers and 13 Jbeta reverse primers was used to amplify TCRbeta CDR3 regions.

This clone was counted between two and nine times. It has no known antigen specificity. Base qualities are not recorded, but no much larger clone differs from it by a single base. CDR1 and CDR2, looked up from the germline V gene, are SGHTA and FQGNSA. The cysteine opens and the phenylalanine closes a CDR3 of 13 amino acids. Just the 39-base CDR3 DNA is kept, in frame starting at base 1. A distance of 10 bases separates the germline ends of V and J, which lose 3 bases and 10 bases respectively. The paper as a whole reports these results and caveats: Lesional scalp, especially in alopecia totalis/universalis, showed higher clonality and more expanded CD8+ clones than normal scalp, suggesting antigenic drive. Compared with mice, TCR sequences shared between patients were less clear, possibly partly because of HLA diversity across the patient population. The treated cohort was small, with a single nonresponder, so links between baseline CD8+ expansion and response need larger studies. Resident alphabeta T cells in normal human skin are also sequenced, complicating scalp TCR repertoire analysis, unlike mouse skin dominated by gammadelta T cells. With tofacitinib, both scalp clonality and the number of expanded CD8+ clones among the top 100 scalp clones went down significantly. Many expanded lesional clones persisted in scalp and blood during tofacitinib treatment, which may partly explain relapse after stopping treatment.

This sample's time point label indicates: roughly 24 weeks on oral tofacitinib. Read against the paper, the sample's treatment or condition label means: oral pan-JAK inhibitor, 5-10 mg twice daily. From alopecia areata patients, peripheral blood was collected along with lesional scalp punch biopsies. PBMCs were isolated by density centrifugation and stained for CD3, CD4 and CD8, and CD4+ and CD8+ T cells were sorted on a FACSAria. Library preparation used the immunoSEQ multiplex PCR assay. For TCR sequencing, RNA was extracted from every sample and reverse transcribed into cDNA to serve as template. First-strand cDNA was synthesized with SuperScript III using a 2:1 mix of oligo-dT and random hexamers. A synthetic immune receptor repertoire was used to assess amplification bias, and residual bias was removed computationally. In the paper's pipeline: Raw reads were preprocessed for error removal, and CDR3 was defined according to IMGT conventions as running from the conserved cysteine to phenylalanine. Clonality was computed as 1 minus the Shannon entropy, with the entropy normalized by log2 of the number of productive unique TCRs. CD4 or CD8 identity of scalp clones was inferred by cross-referencing scalp TCRbeta sequences with sorted blood CD4 and CD8 repertoires. The source is immuneACCESS, and TCRdb retained only in-frame sequences with V and J called. Part of the clones is not carried over; for the studies checked, unresolved V genes explain less than half of this, and the remainder is unexplained. V, J and clone size reflect that table, while D and trimming were determined from the DNA. This sample gives 150,000 to 200,000 clones in total; more than 50% of them show up just once. Jointly, the top ten make up over 0.9% of the sample.

Here the sequenced sample was CD4+ T cells sorted from blood, taken at week 24, from a patient treated with tofacitinib. The TCR was taken from a human donor with alopecia areata. Recombination connected TRBV7-2 to TRBJ1-6; matching of 5 bases hints at TRBD1 as the D gene. CDR3 protein: CASSLQGGSPLHF. The nucleotide sequence is given as TGTGCCAGCAGCTTGCAGGGAGGATCACCCCTCCACTTT.